A selection of T cell receptor beta chains follows, all from one sample in a study of T cell responses to AZD1222 COVID-19 vaccine. Only in-frame clones appear in the TCRdb table, and some are missing; sequencing was by immunoSEQ multiplex PCR. The repertoire has approximately 150,000 clones, around 94% of them found once; the top ten carry 4.5% to 5.5%. Sequences were derived from peripheral blood, sampled 28 days after the second AZD1222 dose. The receptors come from an adult who received the AZD1222 COVID-19 vaccine. CDR3s include the opening cysteine and the closing phenylalanine or tryptophan. The D gene is left open where the match is weak. Not all rows give a size; the values are once, few, many and, for expanded clones, a class.

v_call: TRBV5-1
d_call: TRBD1
clone_size: NA
j_call: TRBJ2-7
cdr3_nt: TGCGCCAGCAGCTCATACCGGGACAGCGGCGAGCAGTACTTC
cdr3_aa: CASSSYRDSGEQYF

v_call: TRBV11-2
d_call: NA
clone_size: NA
j_call: TRBJ2-3
cdr3_nt: TGTGCCAGCAGCTTAGGTGGAGCCACAGATACGCAGTATTTT
cdr3_aa: CASSLGGATDTQYF

v_call: TRBV6-6
d_call: NA
clone_size: NA
j_call: TRBJ1-5
cdr3_nt: TGTGCCAGCAGTTACGGGGACCGCAATCAGCCCCAGCATTTT
cdr3_aa: CASSYGDRNQPQHF

v_call: TRBV2
d_call: TRBD2
clone_size: NA
j_call: TRBJ2-1
cdr3_nt: TGTGCCAGCAGTGGGTCGGTGAGCGGGAGCTCCTACAATGAGCAGTTCTTC
cdr3_aa: CASSGSVSGSSYNEQFF

v_call: TRBV5-4
d_call: NA
clone_size: NA
j_call: TRBJ2-1
cdr3_nt: TGTGCCAGCAGCTATATCGGGACTTATAGCTCCTACAATGAGCAGTTCTTC
cdr3_aa: CASSYIGTYSSYNEQFF

v_call: TRBV28
d_call: NA
clone_size: NA
j_call: TRBJ2-1
cdr3_nt: TGTGCCAGCAGTTGGTTAAATGAGCAGTTCTTC
cdr3_aa: CASSWLNEQFF

v_call: TRBV2
d_call: NA
clone_size: once
j_call: TRBJ1-5
cdr3_nt: TGTGCCAGCAGACTCGGGAAGTCCGCGGGTAGCAATCAGCCCCAGCATTTT
cdr3_aa: CASRLGKSAGSNQPQHF

v_call: TRBV10-3
d_call: NA
clone_size: once
j_call: TRBJ2-7
cdr3_nt: TGTGCCATCAGTGAGTCGCCCCAGGCCCACGAGCAGTACTTC
cdr3_aa: CAISESPQAHEQYF

v_call: TRBV28
d_call: TRBD1
clone_size: once
j_call: TRBJ1-5
cdr3_nt: TGTGCCAGCAGCAGCGGACAGGGGGCGGCTTATAGCAATCAGCCCCAGCATTTT
cdr3_aa: CASSSGQGAAYSNQPQHF

v_call: TRBV27
d_call: NA
clone_size: NA
j_call: TRBJ2-1
cdr3_nt: TGTGCCACCATGAGCGGGTTTATCCAGTTCTTC
cdr3_aa: CATMSGFIQFF

v_call: TRBV9
d_call: TRBD2
clone_size: NA
j_call: TRBJ2-1
cdr3_nt: TGTGCCAGCAGCGTAGTCGGCGGCGGAGGACTAGCGAGCTACAATGAGCAGTTCTTC
cdr3_aa: CASSVVGGGGLASYNEQFF

v_call: TRBV7-8
d_call: NA
clone_size: NA
j_call: TRBJ1-5
cdr3_nt: TGTGCCAGCAGCTTAGGGCCAGATGGCAATCAGCCCCAGCATTTT
cdr3_aa: CASSLGPDGNQPQHF

v_call: TRBV6-2/TRBV6-3
d_call: NA
clone_size: NA
j_call: TRBJ2-7
cdr3_nt: TGTGCCAGCAGTTACAACCCCGGAAGTCAGCGACCCTACGAGCAGTACTTC
cdr3_aa: CASSYNPGSQRPYEQYF

v_call: TRBV9
d_call: NA
clone_size: NA
j_call: TRBJ1-1
cdr3_nt: TGTGCCAGCAGCACCTCCATTGGGGGGGGTCCGAACACTGAAGCTTTCTTT
cdr3_aa: CASSTSIGGGPNTEAFF

v_call: TRBV30
d_call: NA
clone_size: once
j_call: TRBJ2-1
cdr3_nt: TGTGCCTGGAGTGCCGGCGAGCTGGGGGTCTACAATGAGCAGTTCTTC
cdr3_aa: CAWSAGELGVYNEQFF

v_call: TRBV6-6
d_call: NA
clone_size: NA
j_call: TRBJ1-1
cdr3_nt: TGTGCCAGCAGAGAATCATACAACACTGAAGCTTTCTTT
cdr3_aa: CASRESYNTEAFF

v_call: TRBV30
d_call: TRBD2
clone_size: once
j_call: TRBJ2-7
cdr3_nt: TGTGCCTGGAGTAGGACGGGAGGAGGCAACGAGCAGTACTTC
cdr3_aa: CAWSRTGGGNEQYF

v_call: TRBV6-2/TRBV6-3
d_call: TRBD2
clone_size: NA
j_call: TRBJ2-1
cdr3_nt: TGTGCCAGCAGTTACGGGACTAGCGGAGCTTACTACAATGAGCAGTTCTTC
cdr3_aa: CASSYGTSGAYYNEQFF

v_call: TRBV2
d_call: NA
clone_size: NA
j_call: TRBJ2-1
cdr3_nt: TGTGCCAGCAGTGAGGTAGTAGGAGGTGAGCAGTTCTTC
cdr3_aa: CASSEVVGGEQFF

v_call: TRBV2
d_call: TRBD1
clone_size: NA
j_call: TRBJ1-6
cdr3_nt: TGTGCCAGCAGCGTCCGGGACAGAGTTTCACCCCTCCACTTT
cdr3_aa: CASSVRDRVSPLHF

v_call: TRBV5-1
d_call: NA
clone_size: NA
j_call: TRBJ2-1
cdr3_nt: TGCGCCAGCGCTGCTACCTTGCTGGGGATGGTGCATGAGCAGTTCTTC
cdr3_aa: CASAATLLGMVHEQFF

v_call: TRBV27
d_call: NA
clone_size: NA
j_call: TRBJ2-7
cdr3_nt: TGTGCCAGCAGTTTCGGCGGTGGTCCCTACGAGCAGTACTTC
cdr3_aa: CASSFGGGPYEQYF

v_call: TRBV6-1
d_call: NA
clone_size: NA
j_call: TRBJ1-5
cdr3_nt: TGTGCCAGCAGTGAAGCAGCCATTTTGTATAGCAATCAGCCCCAGCATTTT
cdr3_aa: CASSEAAILYSNQPQHF

v_call: TRBV5-8
d_call: NA
clone_size: NA
j_call: TRBJ2-1
cdr3_nt: TGTGCCAGCAGTGGGGGCCTTTCCTCCTACAATGAGCAGTTCTTC
cdr3_aa: CASSGGLSSYNEQFF

v_call: TRBV5-1
d_call: TRBD1
clone_size: NA
j_call: TRBJ1-1
cdr3_nt: TGCGCCAGCAGCTGGAGGGACAGGGCAGACACTGAAGCTTTCTTT
cdr3_aa: CASSWRDRADTEAFF

v_call: TRBV5-4
d_call: NA
clone_size: NA
j_call: TRBJ2-7
cdr3_nt: TGTGCCAGCAGCTTTTCCGGGACTTCAATCGAGCAGTACTTC
cdr3_aa: CASSFSGTSIEQYF

v_call: TRBV4-2
d_call: NA
clone_size: NA
j_call: TRBJ2-3
cdr3_nt: TGTGCCAGCAGCCAAGATTCAACCCCAGAGGGAGATACGCAGTATTTT
cdr3_aa: CASSQDSTPEGDTQYF

v_call: TRBV27
d_call: TRBD1
clone_size: NA
j_call: TRBJ1-6
cdr3_nt: TGTGCCAGCAGTTTGACAGGGGGCGGATCACCCCTCCACTTT
cdr3_aa: CASSLTGGGSPLHF

v_call: TRBV3-1/TRBV3-2
d_call: NA
clone_size: NA
j_call: TRBJ1-1
cdr3_nt: TGTGCCAGCAGCCCCCGACTCCTGAACACTGAAGCTTTCTTT
cdr3_aa: CASSPRLLNTEAFF

v_call: TRBV7-9
d_call: NA
clone_size: NA
j_call: TRBJ1-4
cdr3_nt: TGTGCCAGCAGCTTAGCTTTCGACAGAAATAATGAAAAACTGTTTTTT
cdr3_aa: CASSLAFDRNNEKLFF

v_call: TRBV24-1
d_call: NA
clone_size: NA
j_call: TRBJ2-5
cdr3_nt: TGTGCCACCAGTGATTTCAGAGAGACCCAGTACTTC
cdr3_aa: CATSDFRETQYF

v_call: TRBV28
d_call: TRBD1
clone_size: once
j_call: TRBJ1-4
cdr3_nt: TGTGCCAGCAGCCCCGGGGGAGGGACAGGGAATGTGGAAAAACTGTTTTTT
cdr3_aa: CASSPGGGTGNVEKLFF

v_call: TRBV19
d_call: NA
clone_size: NA
j_call: TRBJ2-5
cdr3_nt: TGTGCCAGTAGTATAGCGGGAGTATATCAAGAGACCCAGTACTTC
cdr3_aa: CASSIAGVYQETQYF

v_call: TRBV7-9
d_call: NA
clone_size: few
j_call: TRBJ2-7
cdr3_nt: TGTGCCAGCAGCTTAGTCGGCTACGAGCAGTACTTC
cdr3_aa: CASSLVGYEQYF

v_call: TRBV11-3
d_call: TRBD2
clone_size: once
j_call: TRBJ2-1
cdr3_nt: TGTGCCAGCAGCTTAGAGAGGGGGACTAGTCCCTACAATGAGCAGTTCTTC
cdr3_aa: CASSLERGTSPYNEQFF

v_call: TRBV19
d_call: TRBD1
clone_size: NA
j_call: TRBJ1-5
cdr3_nt: TGTGCCAGTACCAAAACGCAGGGGGTGAATCAGCCCCAGCATTTT
cdr3_aa: CASTKTQGVNQPQHF

v_call: TRBV29-1
d_call: NA
clone_size: NA
j_call: TRBJ1-1
cdr3_nt: TGCAGCGTTTCTCACACTGAAGCTTTCTTT
cdr3_aa: CSVSHTEAFF

v_call: TRBV7-7
d_call: TRBD2
clone_size: NA
j_call: TRBJ2-3
cdr3_nt: TGTGCCAGCAGGAGGGCGGGAGTTACAGATACGCAGTATTTT
cdr3_aa: CASRRAGVTDTQYF

v_call: TRBV9
d_call: NA
clone_size: NA
j_call: TRBJ2-7
cdr3_nt: TGTGCCAGCAGCGTAGCAGGGCTGTCCTACGAGCAGTACTTC
cdr3_aa: CASSVAGLSYEQYF

v_call: TRBV11-2
d_call: NA
clone_size: NA
j_call: TRBJ2-1
cdr3_nt: TGTGCCAGCAGCTCAGAGGTTCTAGTGATAGGGTACAATGAGCAGTTCTTC
cdr3_aa: CASSSEVLVIGYNEQFF

v_call: TRBV6-5
d_call: NA
clone_size: NA
j_call: TRBJ2-1
cdr3_nt: TGTGCCAGCACCCGGATAGCGGCAGACAATGAGCAGTTCTTC
cdr3_aa: CASTRIAADNEQFF

v_call: TRBV30
d_call: NA
clone_size: NA
j_call: TRBJ2-1
cdr3_nt: TGTGCCTGGATACAGCGATCCTACAATGAGCAGTTCTTC
cdr3_aa: CAWIQRSYNEQFF

v_call: TRBV25-1
d_call: TRBD2
clone_size: NA
j_call: TRBJ2-3
cdr3_nt: TGTGCCAGCAGTGAGCGGGAGAGAGGAGGAGATACGCAGTATTTT
cdr3_aa: CASSERERGGDTQYF

v_call: TRBV20-1
d_call: NA
clone_size: NA
j_call: TRBJ2-5
cdr3_nt: TGCAGTGCCTCCCTAAGAGAGACCCAGTACTTC
cdr3_aa: CSASLRETQYF

v_call: TRBV2
d_call: TRBD2
clone_size: NA
j_call: TRBJ2-3
cdr3_nt: TGTGCCAGTTCAACTATTCTAGCGGCAATTCCAGATACGCAGTATTTT
cdr3_aa: CASSTILAAIPDTQYF

v_call: TRBV11-2
d_call: TRBD2
clone_size: NA
j_call: TRBJ2-7
cdr3_nt: TGTGCCAGCAGCACGTGGACTAGTAACGAGCAGTACTTC
cdr3_aa: CASSTWTSNEQYF

v_call: TRBV10-3
d_call: NA
clone_size: once
j_call: TRBJ1-1
cdr3_nt: TGTGCCATCAGTGAGTCGACATCGAACACTGAAGCTTTCTTT
cdr3_aa: CAISESTSNTEAFF

v_call: TRBV13
d_call: TRBD2
clone_size: NA
j_call: TRBJ2-3
cdr3_nt: TGTGCCAGCAAAGGGACTAGCGGCCCAGATACGCAGTATTTT
cdr3_aa: CASKGTSGPDTQYF

v_call: TRBV7-9
d_call: NA
clone_size: once
j_call: TRBJ2-5
cdr3_nt: TGTGCCAGCAGCTCGAGGGTTGCCGAGACCCAGTACTTC
cdr3_aa: CASSSRVAETQYF

v_call: TRBV5-4
d_call: NA
clone_size: NA
j_call: TRBJ1-3
cdr3_nt: TGTGCCAGCAGCTTACCAGGGTCCGGAAACACCATATATTTT
cdr3_aa: CASSLPGSGNTIYF

v_call: TRBV7-2
d_call: NA
clone_size: NA
j_call: TRBJ2-3
cdr3_nt: TGTGCCAGCAGCTCCGAGGGCAGCCTAGATACGCAGTATTTT
cdr3_aa: CASSSEGSLDTQYF

v_call: TRBV4-2
d_call: NA
clone_size: NA
j_call: TRBJ2-3
cdr3_nt: TGTGCCAGCAGCCAAGAACGAGCTCCGGGCGGCACGCAGTATTTT
cdr3_aa: CASSQERAPGGTQYF

v_call: TRBV5-1
d_call: NA
clone_size: NA
j_call: TRBJ2-3
cdr3_nt: TGCGCCAGCAGCTTGGGAGTGGGGGGGCGTACAGATACGCAGTATTTT
cdr3_aa: CASSLGVGGRTDTQYF

v_call: TRBV7-9
d_call: NA
clone_size: NA
j_call: TRBJ2-6
cdr3_nt: TGTGCCAGCAGCCCTCAATTTGGGGGGCGCTCTGGGGCCAACGTCCTGACTTTC
cdr3_aa: CASSPQFGGRSGANVLTF

v_call: TRBV6-5
d_call: TRBD2
clone_size: NA
j_call: TRBJ2-7
cdr3_nt: TGTGCCAGCAGTTACTCGGCTAGCGGGTCCTACGAGCAGTACTTC
cdr3_aa: CASSYSASGSYEQYF

v_call: TRBV12-3/TRBV12-4
d_call: NA
clone_size: NA
j_call: TRBJ1-2
cdr3_nt: TGTGCCAGCAGTTTCGGCAGCCCCTATGGCTACACCTTC
cdr3_aa: CASSFGSPYGYTF

v_call: TRBV27
d_call: NA
clone_size: NA
j_call: TRBJ2-2
cdr3_nt: TGTGCCAGCAGTCCACAGGTTACCGGGGAGCTGTTTTTT
cdr3_aa: CASSPQVTGELFF

v_call: TRBV2
d_call: TRBD2
clone_size: NA
j_call: TRBJ2-1
cdr3_nt: TGTGCCAGCAGTGTAAGGTCAGGACTAGCGGTTTACAATGAGCAGTTCTTC
cdr3_aa: CASSVRSGLAVYNEQFF

v_call: TRBV10-2
d_call: TRBD1
clone_size: NA
j_call: TRBJ1-1
cdr3_nt: TGCGCCAGCAGTCGACAGGGGTTTAAAACTGAAGCTTTCTTT
cdr3_aa: CASSRQGFKTEAFF